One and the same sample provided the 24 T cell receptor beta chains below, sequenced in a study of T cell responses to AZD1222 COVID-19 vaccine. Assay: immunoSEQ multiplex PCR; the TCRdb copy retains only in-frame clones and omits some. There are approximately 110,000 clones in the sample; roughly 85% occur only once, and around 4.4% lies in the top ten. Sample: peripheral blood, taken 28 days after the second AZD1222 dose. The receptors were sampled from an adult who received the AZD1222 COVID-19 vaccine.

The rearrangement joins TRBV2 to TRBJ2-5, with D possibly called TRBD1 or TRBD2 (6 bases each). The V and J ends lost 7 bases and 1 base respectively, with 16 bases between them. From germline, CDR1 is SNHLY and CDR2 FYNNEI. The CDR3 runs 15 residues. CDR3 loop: CASTRGQRGQETQYF. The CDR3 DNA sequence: TGTGCCAGCACACGGGGGCAGCGTGGCCAAGAGACCCAGTACTTC.

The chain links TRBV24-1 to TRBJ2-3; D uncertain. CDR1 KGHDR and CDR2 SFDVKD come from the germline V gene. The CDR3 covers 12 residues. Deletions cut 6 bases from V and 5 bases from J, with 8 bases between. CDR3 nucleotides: TGTGCCACCAGTCCCCGTGGAGATACGCAGTATTTT. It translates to CATSPRGDTQYF.

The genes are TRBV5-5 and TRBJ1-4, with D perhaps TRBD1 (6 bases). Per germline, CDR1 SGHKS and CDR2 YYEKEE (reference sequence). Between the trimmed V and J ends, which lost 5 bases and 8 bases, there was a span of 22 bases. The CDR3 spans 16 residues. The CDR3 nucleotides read TGTGCCAGCAGGCTCGGGACACCCCTGGGGGAGGAAAAACTGTTTTTT. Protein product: CASRLGTPLGEEKLFF.

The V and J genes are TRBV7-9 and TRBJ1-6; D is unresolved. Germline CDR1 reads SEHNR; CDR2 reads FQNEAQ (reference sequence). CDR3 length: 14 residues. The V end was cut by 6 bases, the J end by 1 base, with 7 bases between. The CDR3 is CASRRDSYNSPLHF. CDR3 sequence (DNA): TGTGCCAGCAGAAGGGATTCCTATAATTCACCCCTCCACTTT.

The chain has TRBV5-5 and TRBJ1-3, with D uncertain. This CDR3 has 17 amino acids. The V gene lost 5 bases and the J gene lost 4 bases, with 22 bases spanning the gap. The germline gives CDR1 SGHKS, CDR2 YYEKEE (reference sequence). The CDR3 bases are TGTGCCAGCAGTTCTCGTCCCGGTTCACCGGAGGGAAACACCATATATTTT. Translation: CASSSRPGSPEGNTIYF.

The CDR3 sequence is CASSFGDTNTEAFF. The CDR3, as DNA: TGTGCCAGCAGCTTCGGGGATACGAACACTGAAGCTTTCTTT. The chain recombines TRBV3-1 (or the pseudogene TRBV3-2) with TRBJ1-1; D gene uncertain. The CDR3 loop spans 14 amino acids. Trimming removed 5 bases from V and 1 base from J, with 11 bases in between. Germline lookup yields CDR1 LGHDT and CDR2 YNNKEL (reference sequence).

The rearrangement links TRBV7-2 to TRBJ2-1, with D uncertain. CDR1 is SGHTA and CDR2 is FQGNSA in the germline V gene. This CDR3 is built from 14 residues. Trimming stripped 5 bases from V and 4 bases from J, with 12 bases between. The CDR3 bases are TGTGCCAGCAGCGTAGGGCGCCAATACAATGAGCAGTTCTTC. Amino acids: CASSVGRQYNEQFF.

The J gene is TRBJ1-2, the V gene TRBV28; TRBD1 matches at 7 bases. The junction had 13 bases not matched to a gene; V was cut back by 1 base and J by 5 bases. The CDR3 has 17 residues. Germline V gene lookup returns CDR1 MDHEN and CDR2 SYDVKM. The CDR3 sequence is CASSLSGGRGGAYGYTF. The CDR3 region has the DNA TGTGCCAGCAGTTTATCCGGGGGGAGAGGGGGCGCTTATGGCTACACCTTC.

CDR3 loop: CASSPAPSSYNEQFF. CDR3 DNA sequence: TGTGCCAGCAGCCCCGCCCCTAGCTCCTACAATGAGCAGTTCTTC. The chain has TRBV7-3 and TRBJ2-1; D is uncertain. Germline V lookup: CDR1 SGHTA, CDR2 FQGTGA. V dropped 5 bases and J dropped 0 bases, with 11 bases sitting between them. The CDR3 has 15 amino acids.

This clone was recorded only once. In nucleotides, the CDR3 is TGCGCCAGCAGCTTGATGTGGGGGAGCACAGATACGCAGTATTTT. It specifies CASSLMWGSTDTQYF. The V call is TRBV5-1, the J call TRBJ2-3; D assignment may be TRBD1 or TRBD2 (5 bases each). This CDR3 region has 15 residues. CDR1 and CDR2 from the germline V gene are SGHRS and YFSETQ. V gave up 1 base and J gave up 0 bases, with 9 bases separating them.

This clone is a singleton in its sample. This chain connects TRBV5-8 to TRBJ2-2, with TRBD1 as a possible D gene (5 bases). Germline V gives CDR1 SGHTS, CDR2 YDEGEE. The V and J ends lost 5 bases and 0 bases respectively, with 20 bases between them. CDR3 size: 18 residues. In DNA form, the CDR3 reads TGTGCCAGCAGTCTAGATCAGGGTATTTGGACGAACACCGGGGAGCTGTTTTTT. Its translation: CASSLDQGIWTNTGELFF.

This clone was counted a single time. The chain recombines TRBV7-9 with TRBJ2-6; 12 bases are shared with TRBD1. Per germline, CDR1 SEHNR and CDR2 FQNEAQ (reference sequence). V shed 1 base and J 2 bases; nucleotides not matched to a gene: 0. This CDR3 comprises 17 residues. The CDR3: CASSLGDRGPGANVLTF. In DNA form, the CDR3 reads TGTGCCAGCAGCTTAGGGGACAGGGGGCCTGGGGCCAACGTCCTGACTTTC.

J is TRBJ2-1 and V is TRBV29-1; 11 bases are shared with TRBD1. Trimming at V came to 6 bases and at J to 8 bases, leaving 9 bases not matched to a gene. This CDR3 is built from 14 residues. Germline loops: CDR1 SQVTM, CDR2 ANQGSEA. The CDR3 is CSVPRTGGLDEQFF. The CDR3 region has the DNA TGCAGCGTGCCACGGACAGGGGGCTTGGATGAGCAGTTCTTC.

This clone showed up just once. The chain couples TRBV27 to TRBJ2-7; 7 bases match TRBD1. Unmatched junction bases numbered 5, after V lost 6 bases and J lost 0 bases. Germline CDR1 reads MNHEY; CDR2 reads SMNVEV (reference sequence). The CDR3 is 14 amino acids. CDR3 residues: CASSRTGPSYEQYF. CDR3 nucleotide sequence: TGTGCCAGCAGCAGGACAGGACCCTCCTACGAGCAGTACTTC.

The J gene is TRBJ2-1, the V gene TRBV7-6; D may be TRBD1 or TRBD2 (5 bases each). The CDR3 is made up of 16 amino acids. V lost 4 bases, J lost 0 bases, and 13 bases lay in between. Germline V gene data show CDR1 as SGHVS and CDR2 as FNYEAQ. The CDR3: CASSSSGQPSYNEQFF. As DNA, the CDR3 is TGTGCCAGCAGCTCTTCGGGGCAACCCTCCTACAATGAGCAGTTCTTC.

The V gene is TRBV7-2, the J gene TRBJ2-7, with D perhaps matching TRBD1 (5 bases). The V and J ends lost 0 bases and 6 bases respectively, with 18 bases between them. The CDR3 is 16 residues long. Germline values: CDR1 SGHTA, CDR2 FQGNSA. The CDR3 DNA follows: TGTGCCAGCAGCTTAGCGCATGTGTCTAGTCAGGGCGAGCAGTACTTC. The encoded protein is CASSLAHVSSQGEQYF.

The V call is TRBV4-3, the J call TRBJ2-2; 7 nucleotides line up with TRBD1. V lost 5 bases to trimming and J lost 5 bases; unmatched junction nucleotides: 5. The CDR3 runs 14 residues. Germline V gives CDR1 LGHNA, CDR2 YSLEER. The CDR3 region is CASSKGQATGELFF. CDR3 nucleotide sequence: TGCGCCAGCAGCAAAGGACAGGCGACCGGGGAGCTGTTTTTT.

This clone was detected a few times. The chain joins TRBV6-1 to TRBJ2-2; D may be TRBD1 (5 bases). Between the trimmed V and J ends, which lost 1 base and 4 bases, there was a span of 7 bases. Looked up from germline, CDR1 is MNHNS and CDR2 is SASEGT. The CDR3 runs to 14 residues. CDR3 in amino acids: CASSEVGVTGELFF. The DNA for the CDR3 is TGTGCCAGCAGTGAAGTAGGGGTCACCGGGGAGCTGTTTTTT.

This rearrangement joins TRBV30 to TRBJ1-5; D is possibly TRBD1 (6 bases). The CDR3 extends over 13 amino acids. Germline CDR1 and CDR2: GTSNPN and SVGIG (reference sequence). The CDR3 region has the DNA TGTGCAACGGGGGGTCGGGGGCGACAGCCCCAGCATTTT. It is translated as CATGGRGRQPQHF. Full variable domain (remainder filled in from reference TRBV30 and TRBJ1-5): SQTIHQWPATLVQPVGSPLSLECTVEGTSNPNLYWYRQAAGRGLQLLFYSVGIGQISSEVPQNLSASRPQDRQFILSSKKLLLSDSGFYLCATGGRGRQPQHFGDGTRLSIL.

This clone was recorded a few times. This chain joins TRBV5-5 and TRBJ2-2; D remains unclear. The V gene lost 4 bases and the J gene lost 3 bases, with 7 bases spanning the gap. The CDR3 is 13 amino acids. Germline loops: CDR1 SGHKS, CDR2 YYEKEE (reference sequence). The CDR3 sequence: CASSAEHTGELFF. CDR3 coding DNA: TGTGCCAGCAGCGCAGAGCACACCGGGGAGCTGTTTTTT.

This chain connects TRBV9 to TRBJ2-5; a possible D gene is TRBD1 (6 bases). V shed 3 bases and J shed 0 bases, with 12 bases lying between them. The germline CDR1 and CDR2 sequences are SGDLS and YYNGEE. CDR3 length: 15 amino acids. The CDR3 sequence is CASSAYTGNQETQYF. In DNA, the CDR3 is TGTGCCAGCAGCGCTTATACAGGGAACCAAGAGACCCAGTACTTC.

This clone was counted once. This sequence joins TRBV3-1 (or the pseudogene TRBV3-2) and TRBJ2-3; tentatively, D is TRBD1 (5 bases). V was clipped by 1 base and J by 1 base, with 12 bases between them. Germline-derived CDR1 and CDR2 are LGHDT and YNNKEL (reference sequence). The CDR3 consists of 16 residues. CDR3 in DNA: TGTGCCAGCAGCCAAGGGAGTGGGGCAGGCACAGATACGCAGTATTTT. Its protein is CASSQGSGAGTDTQYF.

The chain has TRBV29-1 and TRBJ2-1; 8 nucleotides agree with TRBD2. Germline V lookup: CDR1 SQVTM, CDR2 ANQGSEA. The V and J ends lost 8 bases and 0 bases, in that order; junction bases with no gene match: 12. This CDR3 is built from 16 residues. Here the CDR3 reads CSSRTSSKGSYNEQFF. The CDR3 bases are TGCAGCTCCCGGACTAGCTCGAAGGGCTCCTACAATGAGCAGTTCTTC.

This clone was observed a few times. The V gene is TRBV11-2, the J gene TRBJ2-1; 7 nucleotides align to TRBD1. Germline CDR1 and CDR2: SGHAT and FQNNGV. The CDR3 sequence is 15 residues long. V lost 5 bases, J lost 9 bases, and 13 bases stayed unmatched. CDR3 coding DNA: TGTGCCAGCAGCCACTACAGGGGCCGGGGTGGTGAGCAGTTCTTC. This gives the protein CASSHYRGRGGEQFF.